The 27 T cell receptor beta chains below all came from one sample that was sequenced in a study of response to subunit inactivated influenza vaccine. TCRdb used MiXCR to reprocess the RT-PCR reads, holding one entry per CDR3 protein. The table lists about 830,000 distinct CDR3 sequences, 18% of them singletons. This material consisted of PBMCs from blood, taken more than 4 days after vaccination. The receptor set was obtained from a man in his fifties who received an inactivated influenza vaccine.

This clonotype has a handful of counts. The chain joins TRBV12-3 or TRBV12-4 to TRBJ2-2; D is undetermined. The CDR3 covers 14 residues. V was clipped by 7 bases and J by 2 bases, with 11 bases between them. In DNA, the CDR3 is TGTGCCAGCACGACGGCCTCAAACACCGGGGAGCTGTTTTTT. It specifies CASTTASNTGELFF.

The V call is TRBV20-1, the J call TRBJ2-3; 7 bases map to TRBD2. J was trimmed by 1 base and V by 5 bases; bases with no gene match: 6. This CDR3 spans 14 amino acids. Germline V lookup: CDR1 DFQATT, CDR2 SNEGSKA (reference sequence). CDR3 nucleotides: TGCAGTGCTGTAGCGGGCGTCCGCACAGATACGCAGTATTTT. Translation: CSAVAGVRTDTQYF.

V is TRBV20-1 and J is TRBJ2-7; D call uncertain. The CDR3 covers 13 residues. The V gene's germline CDR1 is DFQATT and CDR2 SNEGSKA (reference sequence). V was trimmed by 3 bases and J by 0 bases, leaving 9 bases between them. The CDR3 protein is CSARASSSYEQYF. DNA of the CDR3: TGCAGTGCTAGGGCGTCTAGCTCCTACGAGCAGTACTTC.

This clonotype came up many times. The V call is TRBV10-3, the J call TRBJ2-5; TRBD1 agrees at 9 bases. CDR1 and CDR2 from the germline V gene are ENHRY and SYGVKD. This CDR3 spans 16 amino acids. J was trimmed by 4 bases and V by 3 bases; bases with no gene match: 9. The CDR3 coding sequence is TGTGCCATCAGTGACGTAGACAGGGGGTTACGAGAGACCCAGTACTTC. This sequence encodes CAISDVDRGLRETQYF.

This clonotype was picked up many times. J is TRBJ2-2 and V is TRBV12-3 or TRBV12-4; no reliable D call. The V gene lost 6 bases and the J gene lost 2 bases, with 10 bases spanning the gap. The CDR3 contains 14 residues. CDR3 DNA: TGTGCCAGCAGCTTTTCACGTAACACCGGGGAGCTGTTTTTT. It encodes CASSFSRNTGELFF.

This clonotype has more than one count but fewer than ten. V and J are TRBV10-3 and TRBJ2-5; either TRBD1 or TRBD2 may fit D (5 bases each). The CDR3 contains 13 residues. Trimming shortened V by 10 bases and J by 1 base, and 13 bases separated the two germline ends. The germline V gene encodes CDR1 ENHRY and CDR2 SYGVKD. In DNA form, the CDR3 reads TGTGCCAGTGGGGGAGCCTCCCAAGAGACCCAGTACTTC. It translates to CASGGASQETQYF.

The rearrangement uses TRBV4-1 and TRBJ1-1; D gene ambiguous. Germline loops: CDR1 MGHRA, CDR2 YSYEKL. The CDR3 length is 15 residues. Trimming removed 3 bases from V and 0 bases from J, with 11 bases in between. The DNA of the CDR3 is TGCGCCAGCAGCCATTCACAGAGCATGAACACTGAAGCTTTCTTT. As protein: CASSHSQSMNTEAFF.

The chain couples TRBV4-1 to TRBJ2-5; a weak D match, TRBD1 (7 bases). Trimming shortened V by 0 bases and J by 2 bases, and 13 bases separated the two germline ends. The CDR3 covers 16 residues. Germline V lookup: CDR1 MGHRA, CDR2 YSYEKL. CDR3 protein: CASSQDGAGGQETQYF. The CDR3 bases are TGCGCCAGCAGCCAAGATGGGGCAGGGGGGCAAGAGACCCAGTACTTC.

In its sample, this clonotype was seen a few times. This rearrangement joins TRBV28 to TRBJ2-5, with D maybe TRBD2 (5 bases). V was clipped by 6 bases and J by 2 bases, with 16 bases between them. CDR1 and CDR2 (germline): MDHEN, SYDVKM. The CDR3 spans 15 residues. The CDR3 sequence is CASSSPGGGQETQYF. The DNA of the CDR3 is TGTGCCAGCAGCTCCCCGGGCGGAGGTCAAGAGACCCAGTACTTC.

This clonotype was picked up a small number of times. The DNA of the CDR3 is TGCAGCGGGGGCCTTGTGGGCTATGGCTACACCTTC. Protein product: CSGGLVGYGYTF. The chain employs TRBV29-1 and TRBJ1-2; possible D gene TRBD1, 5 bases. The CDR3 has 12 residues. CDR1 and CDR2 (germline): SQVTM, ANQGSEA. Trimming cost V 7 bases and J 4 bases, with 13 bases left between them.

The chain carries TRBV11-2 and TRBJ2-1; 7 positions match TRBD1. Looked up from germline, CDR1 is SGHAT and CDR2 is FQNNGV. The CDR3 runs to 15 residues. The junction had 10 bases not matched to a gene; V was cut back by 4 bases and J by 7 bases. The CDR3: CASSSRQGLRNEQFF. CDR3 DNA sequence: TGTGCCAGCAGCTCACGACAGGGCTTAAGGAATGAGCAGTTCTTC.

V usage is TRBV7-9 and J usage is TRBJ2-1; 7 bases are shared with TRBD2. CDR1 and CDR2 (germline): SEHNR, FQNEAQ (reference sequence). The V and J ends lost 1 base and 4 bases, in that order; junction bases with no gene match: 7. This CDR3 has 16 amino acids. In nucleotides, the CDR3 is TGTGCCAGCAGCTTAGGTCGGGGGGAAACTTACAATGAGCAGTTCTTC. Protein sequence: CASSLGRGETYNEQFF.

This clonotype appeared a few times. The chain joins TRBV20-1 to TRBJ2-7; 8 positions agree with TRBD2. The CDR3 totals 15 residues. Germline values: CDR1 DFQATT, CDR2 SNEGSKA (reference sequence). V was pared by 0 bases and J by 5 bases, with 9 bases of the junction left unmatched. The CDR3 loop reads CSAREFVREVHEQYF. The CDR3 DNA is TGCAGTGCTAGAGAATTCGTGCGGGAGGTTCACGAGCAGTACTTC.

This chain links TRBV5-1 with TRBJ1-1, with D maybe TRBD1 (5 bases). In germline, CDR1 is SGHRS, CDR2 YFSETQ. V gave up 5 bases and J gave up 1 base, with 12 bases separating them. The CDR3 consists of 14 residues. CDR3 sequence (DNA): TGCGCCAGCAGGCTGGACAACTCGAACACTGAAGCTTTCTTT. It encodes CASRLDNSNTEAFF. Drawing the rest from reference TRBV5-1 and TRBJ1-1, the complete variable domain is KAGVTQTPRYLIKTRGQQVTLSCSPISGHRSVSWYQQTPGQGLQFLFEYFSETQRNKGNFPGRFSGRQFSNSRSEMNVSTLELGDSALYLCASRLDNSNTEAFFGQGTRLTVV.

This clonotype appeared a few times. The V and J genes are TRBV5-1 and TRBJ2-7; either TRBD1 or TRBD2 may supply D (6 bases each). Germline CDR1 and CDR2: SGHRS and YFSETQ. The V and J ends lost 8 bases and 2 bases respectively, with 14 bases between them. This CDR3 contains 13 residues. In DNA, the CDR3 is TGCGCCAGTCCTTGGGGGGCTCCCTACGAGCAGTACTTC. Its protein product is CASPWGAPYEQYF. Full variable domain (missing parts from reference TRBV5-1 and TRBJ2-7): KAGVTQTPRYLIKTRGQQVTLSCSPISGHRSVSWYQQTPGQGLQFLFEYFSETQRNKGNFPGRFSGRQFSNSRSEMNVSTLELGDSALYLCASPWGAPYEQYFGPGTRLTVT.

The rearrangement joins TRBV30 to TRBJ2-7; 8 nucleotides match TRBD2. With 3 bases clipped from V and 3 bases from J, the junction kept 7 bases outside the gene matches. Germline V gene lookup returns CDR1 GTSNPN and CDR2 SVGIG (reference sequence). The CDR3 runs 14 residues. This CDR3 reads CAWSPAAGGYEQYF. In DNA form, the CDR3 reads TGTGCCTGGAGCCCAGCGGCGGGAGGCTACGAGCAGTACTTC.

The chain joins TRBV5-4 to TRBJ2-7; TRBD2 matches at 7 bases. The junction had 4 bases not matched to a gene; V was cut back by 2 bases and J by 2 bases. CDR3 size: 14 residues. Germline CDR1 is SGHNT and CDR2 is YYREEE (reference sequence). This chain's CDR3 is CASSFGGVAYEQYF. Written as DNA, the CDR3 is TGTGCCAGCAGCTTTGGGGGGGTAGCCTACGAGCAGTACTTC.

A few counts support this clonotype. The J gene is TRBJ1-1, the V gene TRBV28, with D unresolved. The germline gives CDR1 MDHEN, CDR2 SYDVKM. The V end lost 2 bases, the J end lost 3 bases, and 10 bases lay between the germline ends. The CDR3 is 14 residues long. The CDR3 region is CASSLRVQDTEAFF. CDR3 DNA sequence: TGTGCCAGCAGTTTAAGGGTTCAGGACACTGAAGCTTTCTTT.

The chain carries TRBV12-3 or TRBV12-4 and TRBJ2-7, with TRBD1 matching 11 bases. The CDR3 consists of 15 residues. V lost 6 bases to trimming and J lost 5 bases; unmatched junction nucleotides: 9. This CDR3 reads CASSFSGTGGNEQYF. The CDR3 nucleotides read TGTGCCAGCAGCTTTTCCGGGACAGGGGGAAACGAGCAGTACTTC.

This clonotype has a count of ten or more. The gene calls are TRBV12-3 or TRBV12-4 and TRBJ2-1; perhaps TRBD2 as D (5 bases). The CDR3 consists of 14 residues. The V end was cut by 2 bases, the J end by 2 bases, with 7 bases between. Here the CDR3 DNA reads TGTGCCAGCAGTTTAAGCGGAGCCTACAATGAGCAGTTCTTC. Protein product: CASSLSGAYNEQFF.

This clonotype has just a few counts. This sequence joins TRBV25-1 and TRBJ2-1, with 7 bases identical to TRBD2. The CDR3 consists of 15 residues. Trimming took 2 bases from V and 8 from J; bases not matched to a gene: 9. Germline assignment: CDR1 MGHDK and CDR2 SYGVNS. CDR3 coding DNA: TGTGCCAGCAGTGAAATGGGAGGGGCGAGGGATGAGCAGTTCTTC. Translating gives CASSEMGGARDEQFF.

The J gene is TRBJ2-2, the V gene TRBV5-1; D is uncertain. CDR1 and CDR2 (germline): SGHRS, YFSETQ. The V end lost 0 bases, the J end lost 2 bases, and 11 bases lay between the germline ends. The CDR3 loop spans 16 amino acids. Here the CDR3 reads CASSLDTRQNTGELFF. The DNA for the CDR3 is TGCGCCAGCAGCTTGGATACGCGGCAAAACACCGGGGAGCTGTTTTTT.

This clonotype was found a few times. The gene calls are TRBV12-3 or TRBV12-4 and TRBJ2-1; D remains unclear. This CDR3 spans 17 amino acids. Trimming removed 5 bases from V and 0 bases from J, with 17 bases in between. CDR3 coding DNA: TGTGCCAGCAGTAGAAGGTATCGGGCGAGCTCCTACAATGAGCAGTTCTTC. This sequence encodes CASSRRYRASSYNEQFF.

V gene TRBV18 combines with J gene TRBJ2-3; D not certain. CDR3 size: 15 residues. Germline V CDR1 and CDR2: KGHSH, LQKENI. V was pared by 4 bases and J by 0 bases, with 11 bases between. The CDR3 here is CASSRSPTSTDTQYF. The CDR3 DNA sequence: TGTGCCAGCTCACGGTCACCTACTAGCACAGATACGCAGTATTTT.

The chain employs TRBV29-1 and TRBJ2-2; 8 positions agree with TRBD1. CDR1 SQVTM and CDR2 ANQGSEA come from the germline V gene. CDR3 length: 13 residues. Trimming at V came to 6 bases and at J to 7 bases, leaving 7 bases not matched to a gene. CDR3 sequence: CSVGQGGVGELFF. CDR3 sequence (DNA): TGCAGCGTCGGACAGGGTGGGGTCGGGGAGCTGTTTTTT.

DNA of the CDR3: TGCAGCGAAGGGACTACGAACAATGAGCAGTTCTTC. It yields the protein CSEGTTNNEQFF. The rearrangement links TRBV29-1 to TRBJ2-1; 7 positions agree with TRBD2. The V and J ends lost 7 bases and 5 bases, in that order; junction bases with no gene match: 5. Germline V CDR1 and CDR2: SQVTM, ANQGSEA. This CDR3 has 12 residues.

This clonotype was observed many times. The CDR3 sequence: CASSPGTVNYEQYF. CDR3 bases: TGCGCCAGCAGTCCCGGGACAGTTAACTACGAGCAGTACTTC. V gene TRBV5-1 combines with J gene TRBJ2-7; 7 nucleotides agree with TRBD1. V gave up 5 bases and J gave up 3 bases; unmatched junction bases: 8. The CDR3 totals 14 residues. The germline CDR1 and CDR2 sequences are SGHRS and YFSETQ.